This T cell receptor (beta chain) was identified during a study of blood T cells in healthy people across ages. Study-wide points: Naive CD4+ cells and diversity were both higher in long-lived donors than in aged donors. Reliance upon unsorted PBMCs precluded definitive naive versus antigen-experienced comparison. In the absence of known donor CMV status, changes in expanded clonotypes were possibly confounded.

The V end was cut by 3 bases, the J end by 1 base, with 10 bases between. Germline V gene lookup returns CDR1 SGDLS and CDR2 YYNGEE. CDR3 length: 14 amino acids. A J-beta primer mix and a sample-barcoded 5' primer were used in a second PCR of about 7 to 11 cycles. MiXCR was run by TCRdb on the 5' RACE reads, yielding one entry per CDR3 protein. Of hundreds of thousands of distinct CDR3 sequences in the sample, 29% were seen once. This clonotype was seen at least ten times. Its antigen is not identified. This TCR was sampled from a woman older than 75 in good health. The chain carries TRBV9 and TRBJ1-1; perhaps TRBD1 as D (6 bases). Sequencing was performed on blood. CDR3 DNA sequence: TGTGCCAGCAGCGCTGGACAGAAGAACACTGAAGCTTTCTTT. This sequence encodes CASSAGQKNTEAFF.